The clone carrying this T cell receptor (beta chain) has just a few counts. Its antigen is unidentified. Sequenced material consisted of expressed TCRB transcripts (all of the isolated RNA was reverse transcribed). Some clones are missing from TCRdb's copy, which holds only in-frame ones; the method was immunoSEQ multiplex PCR. This table holds about 650,000 clones, around 12% found once. This sample was included in a study of beta chain features in type 1 diabetes. General study findings and limits: Type 1 diabetes patients had TCRB CDR3s that were shorter (moderately but significantly so) in all four CD4+ subsets.

This receptor was taken from a man younger than 40 with type 1 diabetes. Specimen: naive CD4+ T cells from blood.

CDR3 in DNA: TGTGCCAGCAGAACTAGCGGGGGCTCCTACGAGCAGTACTTC. Residues: CASRTSGGSYEQYF. The chain couples TRBV28 to TRBJ2-7; 11 bases align to TRBD2. The CDR3 spans 14 residues. J was trimmed by 0 bases and V by 6 bases; bases with no gene match: 1. Germline V CDR1 and CDR2: MDHEN, SYDVKM.